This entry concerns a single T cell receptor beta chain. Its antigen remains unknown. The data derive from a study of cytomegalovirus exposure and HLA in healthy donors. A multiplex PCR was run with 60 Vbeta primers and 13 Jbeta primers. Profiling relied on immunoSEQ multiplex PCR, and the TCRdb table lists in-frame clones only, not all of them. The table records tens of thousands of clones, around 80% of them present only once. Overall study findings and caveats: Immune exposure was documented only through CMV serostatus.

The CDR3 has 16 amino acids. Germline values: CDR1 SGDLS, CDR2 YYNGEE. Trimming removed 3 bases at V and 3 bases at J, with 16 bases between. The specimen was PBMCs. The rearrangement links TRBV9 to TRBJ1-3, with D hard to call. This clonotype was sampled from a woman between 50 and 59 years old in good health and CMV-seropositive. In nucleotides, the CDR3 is TGTGCCAGCAGCGGATACAGAGAAAGCCTTGGAAACACCATATATTTT. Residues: CASSGYRESLGNTIYF.